Below, 15 T cell receptor beta chains from the same sample are listed, as sequenced in a study of blood T cell repertoires in COVID-19. The repertoire was sequenced with immunoSEQ multiplex PCR; TCRdb's copy has only in-frame clones and lacks some. The sample lists tens of thousands of clones; 70% to 85% were seen once. Source material: peripheral blood. These receptor sequences come from a man in his sixties or seventies with acute or convalescent COVID-19.

This clone was seen a few times. Other DNA sequences in the sample encode the same CDR3. The chain uses TRBV19 and TRBJ1-4; D uncertain. The CDR3 consists of 13 residues. Germline V lookup: CDR1 LNHDA, CDR2 SQIVND (reference sequence). The V gene lost 5 bases and the J gene lost 5 bases, with 9 bases spanning the gap. CDR3 loop: CASSSRENEKLFF. Here the CDR3 DNA reads TGTGCCAGTAGTTCCCGGGAAAATGAAAAACTGTTTTTT.

About this clone: One end of the junction does not line up with germline, which may come from a read error. The chain is built from TRBV15 and TRBJ2-1; D possibly corresponds to TRBD1 (6 bases). The CDR3 totals 17 residues. Germline V gene data show CDR1 as LNHNV and CDR2 as YYDKDF (reference sequence). Written as DNA, the CDR3 is TGTGCCACCAGAAGAGCGATGAGGGGGAGCTCCTACAATGAGCAGTTCTTC. This translates into CATRRAMRGSSYNEQFF.

This clone was found a few times. Other DNA sequences from this sample encode an identical CDR3 as well. In DNA, the CDR3 is TGTGCCAGCAGCGGACAGGGGTACGAGCAGTACTTC. As protein: CASSGQGYEQYF. The chain recombines TRBV19 with TRBJ2-7; 9 positions match TRBD1. There are 12 residues in the CDR3. Germline V gives CDR1 LNHDA, CDR2 SQIVND (reference sequence). V gave up 9 bases and J gave up 4 bases; unmatched junction bases: 4.

This clone has only one observation. The rearrangement uses TRBV7-9 and TRBJ1-3; D is unresolved. This CDR3 has 15 amino acids. Germline V gene data show CDR1 as SEHNR and CDR2 as FQNEAQ (reference sequence). V lost 3 bases and J 0 bases, leaving 9 bases between the germline ends. The CDR3 is CASSFPVASGNTIYF. In DNA form, the CDR3 reads TGTGCCAGCAGCTTCCCCGTAGCCTCTGGAAACACCATATATTTT.

The chain is built from TRBV7-9 and TRBJ1-6, with 9 bases identical to TRBD1. V was clipped by 5 bases and J by 4 bases; unmatched bases: 3. CDR3 size: 15 residues. CDR1 is SEHNR and CDR2 is FQNEAQ in the germline V gene (reference sequence). CDR3 nucleotide sequence: TGTGCCAGCAGCCGGGACAGGGCTTATAATTCACCCCTCCACTTT. It translates to CASSRDRAYNSPLHF.

The J gene is TRBJ1-6, the V gene TRBV27, with D perhaps matching TRBD1 (5 bases). V lost 2 bases and J lost 9, with 14 bases in between. Germline CDR1 and CDR2: MNHEY and SMNVEV (reference sequence). CDR3 length: 15 residues. The CDR3 protein is CASSLKGLGGSPLHF. CDR3 DNA: TGTGCCAGCAGTTTAAAAGGGTTGGGGGGTTCACCCCTCCACTTT.

The CDR3, as DNA: TGCGCCAGCAGCTTGGATCCGGTCTCCTACGAGCAGTACTTC. Residues: CASSLDPVSYEQYF. The genes are TRBV5-1 and TRBJ2-7, with D uncertain. The germline CDR1 and CDR2 sequences are SGHRS and YFSETQ. The CDR3 length is 14 residues. V gave up 0 bases and J gave up 0 bases, with 7 bases separating them.

The CDR3 sequence: CASSFFRGGFTDTQYF. In DNA form, the CDR3 reads TGCGCCAGCAGCTTCTTCCGGGGGGGATTCACAGATACGCAGTATTTT. The genes are TRBV5-1 and TRBJ2-3, with 8 bases aligning to TRBD2. The germline CDR1 and CDR2 sequences are SGHRS and YFSETQ. V was pared by 2 bases and J by 2 bases, with 7 bases of the junction left unmatched. This CDR3 comprises 16 residues.

This chain links TRBV5-8 with TRBJ2-1; D perhaps matches TRBD1 (5 bases). CDR3 length: 12 amino acids. V was cut by 3 bases and J by 8 bases, with 9 bases left in between. Germline CDR1 reads SGHTS; CDR2 reads YDEGEE. CDR3 region: CASSSWGHEQFF. In nucleotides, the CDR3 is TGTGCCAGCAGCTCGTGGGGCCATGAGCAGTTCTTC.

The genes are TRBV27 and TRBJ2-1; tentative D call: TRBD1 (5 bases). CDR1 and CDR2 from the germline V gene are MNHEY and SMNVEV (reference sequence). V dropped 1 base and J dropped 3 bases, with 7 bases sitting between them. This CDR3 has 14 amino acids. The CDR3 region is CASSLWGHYNEQFF. As DNA, the CDR3 is TGTGCCAGCAGTTTATGGGGCCACTACAATGAGCAGTTCTTC.

The V gene is TRBV7-9, the J gene TRBJ1-2; 9 bases line up with TRBD1. V was clipped by 4 bases and J by 0 bases; unmatched bases: 12. This CDR3 contains 18 residues. Germline values: CDR1 SEHNR, CDR2 FQNEAQ (reference sequence). The CDR3 is CASSSIRGTGNSNYGYTF. CDR3 nucleotide sequence: TGTGCCAGCAGCTCGATACGGGGGACAGGGAATTCTAACTATGGCTACACCTTC.

This clone was found once. This chain uses TRBV10-1 with TRBJ1-2; no definite D call. The CDR3 extends over 12 amino acids. Germline CDR1 is WNHNN and CDR2 is SYGVQD (reference sequence). V was shortened by 3 bases and J by 4 bases, with 6 bases between the two germline ends. The CDR3 sequence is CASSDNSYGYTF. The CDR3 nucleotides read TGCGCCAGCAGTGATAACTCCTATGGCTACACCTTC.

As DNA, the CDR3 is TGCGCCAGCAGGCCGCTGGGGGCGGGGAACACCGGGGAGCTGTTTTTT. Its protein is CASRPLGAGNTGELFF. V is TRBV5-1 and J is TRBJ2-2; D perhaps matches TRBD1 (6 bases). Trimming stripped 5 bases from V and 1 base from J, with 15 bases between. The CDR3 runs to 16 residues. In germline, CDR1 is SGHRS, CDR2 YFSETQ.

The chain recombines TRBV5-6 with TRBJ1-2; 8 nucleotides match TRBD1. Germline-derived CDR1 and CDR2 are SGHDT and YYEEEE. The J segment lost 2 bases and the V segment lost 2 bases, leaving 5 bases of the junction unmatched. This CDR3 has 15 residues. The CDR3 DNA sequence: TGTGCCAGCAGCTTTGGGCCAGGGGGCAACTATGGCTACACCTTC. Translating it yields CASSFGPGGNYGYTF.

The chain couples TRBV6-5 to TRBJ1-6; 7 bases are shared with TRBD1. Germline CDR1 MNHEY, CDR2 SVGAGI. This CDR3 is 15 amino acids long. The J segment lost 7 bases and the V segment lost 6 bases, leaving 9 bases of the junction unmatched. Written as DNA, the CDR3 is TGTGCCAGCAGAGGGGGCCCATTACCCAATTCACCCCTCCACTTT. This translates into CASRGGPLPNSPLHF.